One sample yielded the 6 T cell receptor beta chains listed below, sequenced in a study of shared clonotypes between healthy human individuals. Method: immunoSEQ multiplex PCR; TCRdb's copy keeps in-frame clones and lacks some. The sample comprises approximately 440,000 clones, roughly 80% of which are singletons, and about 12% rests with the top ten. Sequenced sample: PBMCs. These receptors were obtained from a woman in her thirties or forties in good health. Some clones in this sample may be carry-over from other donors' samples.

The rearrangement links TRBV7-8 to TRBJ2-7; 14 nucleotides match TRBD2. The J segment lost 4 bases and the V segment lost 4 bases, leaving 6 bases of the junction unmatched. Germline CDR1 reads SGHVS; CDR2 reads FQNEAQ. The CDR3 totals 16 residues. The CDR3 region is CASSSGTSGSGYEQYF. CDR3 bases: TGTGCCAGCAGCTCCGGGACTAGCGGGAGTGGTTACGAGCAGTACTTC.

The V call is TRBV5-6, the J call TRBJ2-7, with 10 bases aligning to TRBD1. The CDR3 is 14 amino acids. The ends lost 2 bases at V and 4 bases at J; junction bases unmatched: 3. CDR1 is SGHDT and CDR2 is YYEEEE in the germline V gene. In DNA, the CDR3 is TGTGCCAGCAGCTTCGGACAGGGGGATTACGAGCAGTACTTC. Protein product: CASSFGQGDYEQYF.

The J gene is TRBJ2-3, the V gene TRBV5-1; tentative D call: TRBD2 (5 bases). Germline V gene data show CDR1 as SGHRS and CDR2 as YFSETQ. The CDR3 has 14 residues. V lost 6 bases to trimming and J lost 0 bases, with 11 bases between them. The CDR3 DNA is TGCGCCAGCACCAGCGGCACTAGCACAGATACGCAGTATTTT. It encodes CASTSGTSTDTQYF.

This clone was recorded at least ten times. The chain is built from TRBV4-1 and TRBJ2-5, with no clear D. The CDR3 covers 13 residues. Per germline, CDR1 MGHRA and CDR2 YSYEKL. V lost 2 bases, J lost 3 bases, and 7 bases lay in between. The CDR3 sequence: CASSQRIEETQYF. The CDR3, as DNA: TGCGCCAGCAGCCAAAGAATAGAAGAGACCCAGTACTTC.

The gene calls are TRBV7-3 and TRBJ1-1; D is ambiguous. The CDR3 runs 15 residues. From germline, CDR1 is SGHTA and CDR2 FQGTGA. Trimming pared 4 bases from V and 3 bases from J, leaving 15 bases between. The CDR3 DNA sequence: TGTGCCAGCAGCTCCTTTCTGCCACCTGACACTGAAGCTTTCTTT. It is translated as CASSSFLPPDTEAFF.

The chain combines TRBV20-1 with TRBJ1-1; D is uncertain. Trimming stripped 5 bases from V and 11 bases from J, with 12 bases between. CDR1 DFQATT and CDR2 SNEGSKA come from the germline V gene (reference sequence). The CDR3 loop spans 10 amino acids. The CDR3 reads CSALRGSAFF. In nucleotides, the CDR3 is TGCAGTGCTCTTCGAGGGTCCGCTTTCTTT.